These 15 T cell receptor beta chains originate from one sample sequenced in a study of T cell repertoires in cytomegalovirus infection. TCRdb itself ran the reads through MiXCR, one entry per CDR3 protein. The data contain 400,000 to 550,000 distinct CDR3 sequences, roughly 12% of them singletons. The sequenced material came from PBMCs. The receptors originated from a human donor in good health (CMV status not recorded). Some clones in this sample may be carry-over from other donors' samples.

This clonotype was counted only a few times. As DNA, the CDR3 is TGCGCCAGCAGCTTGCAAGGGGTGGAAGAAAAACTGTTTTTT. It codes for CASSLQGVEEKLFF. The rearrangement joins TRBV5-1 to TRBJ1-4, with D tentatively TRBD1 (5 bases). This CDR3 has 14 residues. From germline, CDR1 is SGHRS and CDR2 YFSETQ. The V end was cut by 1 base, the J end by 8 bases, with 12 bases between.

This clonotype was found many times. The chain is built from TRBV6-1 and TRBJ1-6, with D hard to call. This CDR3 has 13 amino acids. V lost 4 bases to trimming and J lost 7 bases, with 8 bases between them. Germline V gene sequence: CDR1 MNHNS, CDR2 SASEGT. This chain's CDR3 is CASSGTNNSPLHF. The CDR3 DNA is TGTGCCAGCAGTGGGACGAACAATTCACCCCTCCACTTT.

At least ten counts were recorded for this clonotype. V gene TRBV7-8 combines with J gene TRBJ2-7, with 8 bases fitting TRBD2. Germline V gene sequence: CDR1 SGHVS, CDR2 FQNEAQ. CDR3 length equals 13 residues. With V trimmed by 5 bases and J by 7 bases, 7 bases remained unmatched. This chain's CDR3 is CASSLRTSFEQYF. The CDR3 DNA is TGTGCCAGCAGCCTGCGGACTAGCTTTGAGCAGTACTTC.

This clonotype was found many times. The rearrangement links TRBV10-3 to TRBJ1-1, with a weak D call TRBD1 (6 bases). Trimming removed 2 bases from V and 10 bases from J, with 11 bases in between. The germline gives CDR1 ENHRY, CDR2 SYGVKD. The CDR3 has 12 amino acids. The CDR3 reads CAISETRDIAFF. The CDR3 DNA follows: TGTGCCATCAGTGAGACCAGGGACATAGCTTTCTTT.

V and J are TRBV5-1 and TRBJ2-5; TRBD1 agrees at 10 bases. CDR3 length: 15 residues. The germline V gene encodes CDR1 SGHRS and CDR2 YFSETQ. Trimming removed 0 bases from V and 5 bases from J; junction bases left unmatched: 4. This CDR3 is CASSLVGTGDETQYF. CDR3 coding DNA: TGCGCCAGCAGCTTGGTAGGGACAGGGGACGAGACCCAGTACTTC.

CDR3 bases: TGTGCCAGCAGCAGCACTAGCGGGCGTTCCTACGAGCAGTACTTC. Protein: CASSSTSGRSYEQYF. The chain uses TRBV7-9 and TRBJ2-7, with 9 bases lining up with TRBD2. The trim removed 5 bases at V and 1 base at J, leaving 6 bases unmatched. The CDR3 extends over 15 amino acids. Germline V gene sequence: CDR1 SEHNR, CDR2 FQNEAQ (reference sequence).

Of note for this clonotype: The junction departs from germline at one end; a sequencing error may be responsible. The rearrangement links TRBV6-2 or TRBV6-3 to TRBJ2-5, with 7 bases that match TRBD2. This CDR3 comprises 16 residues. Germline lookup yields CDR1 MNHEY and CDR2 SVGEGT. CDR3 loop: CVSRRPAGTMGETQYF. The CDR3 nucleotides read TGTGTCAGCAGGCGTCCTGCCGGGACTATGGGGGAGACCCAGTACTTC.

V is TRBV2 and J is TRBJ1-5, with D possibly TRBD1 on 6 matching bases. In germline, CDR1 is SNHLY, CDR2 FYNNEI. Trimming took off 9 bases at V and 1 base at J, with 19 bases between the two ends. The CDR3 length is 16 residues. CDR3 in DNA: TGTGCCAGTAAAGCCCGACAGGTTTTGAGCAATCAGCCCCAGCATTTT. This encodes CASKARQVLSNQPQHF.

This clonotype was seen more than once but under ten times. This chain links TRBV20-1 with TRBJ2-2; TRBD1 might be the D (7 bases). V was shortened by 0 bases and J by 5 bases, with 22 bases between the two germline ends. The CDR3 is 18 residues long. Germline CDR1 reads DFQATT; CDR2 reads SNEGSKA (reference sequence). In DNA, the CDR3 is TGCAGTGCTAGAGATTTCCGGGGACAGTCGGCGGGGACCGGGGAGCTGTTTTTT. Protein product: CSARDFRGQSAGTGELFF.

This clonotype was seen at least ten times. The chain combines TRBV11-3 with TRBJ2-1; 11 bases agree with TRBD1. The CDR3 sequence is 16 residues long. The V gene end was trimmed by 5 bases and the J gene end by 4 bases; junction bases not matched to a gene: 7. Germline CDR1 reads SGHNT; CDR2 reads YENEEA. The chain's CDR3 is CASSPRTGGVYNEQFF. CDR3 nucleotides: TGTGCCAGCAGCCCTCGGACAGGGGGCGTGTACAATGAGCAGTTCTTC.

This clonotype was counted only a few times. The V call is TRBV5-1, the J call TRBJ1-2; D ambiguous. V was trimmed by 0 bases and J by 7 bases, leaving 16 bases between them. Looked up from germline, CDR1 is SGHRS and CDR2 is YFSETQ. The CDR3 is 15 amino acids. CDR3 amino acids: CASSLDQENTIGYTF. In nucleotides, the CDR3 is TGCGCCAGCAGCTTGGACCAGGAGAACACGATTGGCTACACCTTC.

There are many counts of this clonotype. The chain couples TRBV5-1 to TRBJ1-1; D is possibly TRBD1 (5 bases). V gave up 4 bases and J gave up 1 base, with 8 bases separating them. This CDR3 region has 13 residues. Germline V CDR1 and CDR2: SGHRS, YFSETQ. The CDR3 sequence is CASSGGQNTEAFF. CDR3 DNA sequence: TGCGCCAGCAGCGGAGGACAGAACACTGAAGCTTTCTTT.

This clonotype was seen repeatedly, ten times or more. This chain connects TRBV27 to TRBJ1-5, with a possible D match to TRBD1 (5 bases). The CDR3 totals 12 residues. Germline CDR1 MNHEY, CDR2 SMNVEV (reference sequence). V dropped 5 bases and J dropped 9 bases, with 11 bases sitting between them. The CDR3 region is CASSELGAPQHF. CDR3 sequence (DNA): TGTGCCAGCAGTGAGTTAGGGGCGCCCCAGCATTTT.

This chain links TRBV12-3 or TRBV12-4 with TRBJ1-1; tentative D call: TRBD1 (6 bases). V gave up 7 bases and J gave up 1 base, with 13 bases separating them. The CDR3 runs to 14 residues. CDR3 region: CASIYRDKNTEAFF. CDR3 nucleotides: TGTGCCAGCATCTACAGGGATAAGAACACTGAAGCTTTCTTT.

This clonotype has a count of ten or more. This chain joins TRBV7-9 and TRBJ2-1; TRBD2 agrees at 11 bases. Germline V lookup: CDR1 SEHNR, CDR2 FQNEAQ (reference sequence). Trimming removed 5 bases from V and 5 bases from J; junction bases left unmatched: 11. This CDR3 contains 17 residues. The CDR3 here is CASSRGLTSGVDNEQFF. The DNA for the CDR3 is TGTGCCAGCAGCCGGGGGCTGACTAGCGGGGTTGACAATGAGCAGTTCTTC.